Shown below are 13 T cell receptor beta chains from a single sample sequenced in a study of cytomegalovirus exposure and HLA in healthy donors. The primer mix had 60 Vbeta and 13 Jbeta primers. The repertoire was sequenced with immunoSEQ multiplex PCR; TCRdb's copy has only in-frame clones and lacks some. Counted here are some 190,000 clones, over 75% occurring once; the ten biggest clones make up about 1.8%. Sequencing was performed on PBMCs. Every receptor here comes from a man aged 18 to 29 in good health and CMV-seronegative.

This clone has a handful of counts. The rearrangement uses TRBV5-1 and TRBJ1-1; TRBD1 is a possible D gene (5 bases). Per the germline V gene, CDR1 is SGHRS and CDR2 is YFSETQ. This CDR3 contains 13 residues. Between the trimmed V and J ends, which lost 4 bases and 11 bases, there was a span of 18 bases. CDR3 DNA sequence: TGCGCCAGCAGCACGGATCAGGGCATGTGGGCTTTCTTT. The encoded protein is CASSTDQGMWAFF.

The chain links TRBV5-1 to TRBJ2-7; 11 nucleotides line up with TRBD2. Germline assignment: CDR1 SGHRS and CDR2 YFSETQ. The CDR3 consists of 16 residues. The ends lost 3 bases at V and 6 bases at J; junction bases unmatched: 11. CDR3 sequence (DNA): TGCGCCAGCAGCTCATCGATTAGCGGGAGGGTCGCCGAGCAGTACTTC. Translating gives CASSSSISGRVAEQYF.

The V call is TRBV19, the J call TRBJ1-5, with TRBD1 matching 9 bases. The V and J ends lost 7 bases and 15 bases, in that order; junction bases with no gene match: 10. The CDR3 runs 12 residues. CDR1 and CDR2 from the germline V gene are LNHDA and SQIVND (reference sequence). CDR3 in DNA: TGTGCCAGTACCCTAGGGGGACAGGGAATGCATTTT. This encodes CASTLGGQGMHF. The full variable domain, with the rest looked up from reference TRBV19 and TRBJ1-5, is DGGITQSPKYLFRKEGQNVTLSCEQNLNHDAMYWYRQDPGQGLRLIYYSQIVNDFQKGDIAEGYSVSREKKESFPLTVTSAQKNPTAFYLCASTLGGQGMHFGDGTRLSIL.

Only one count was recorded for this clone. The CDR3 loop is CASRGSGSRGYTF. CDR3 coding DNA: TGTGCTAGTCGAGGGTCGGGGAGCCGTGGCTACACCTTC. V is TRBV12-5 and J is TRBJ1-2; no firm D call. Germline CDR1 and CDR2: LGHNT and FRNRAP. Trimming stripped 8 bases from V and 7 bases from J, with 17 bases between. The CDR3 length is 13 residues.

The V call is TRBV19, the J call TRBJ2-3; 11 nucleotides agree with TRBD1. Germline loops: CDR1 LNHDA, CDR2 SQIVND (reference sequence). The CDR3 covers 16 residues. V was pared by 3 bases and J by 4 bases, with 6 bases of the junction left unmatched. CDR3 region: CASSIPPGQGADTQYF. CDR3 coding DNA: TGTGCCAGTAGTATTCCTCCGGGACAGGGGGCAGATACGCAGTATTTT.

The gene calls are TRBV7-2 and TRBJ1-4, with TRBD1 matching 8 bases. Germline assignment: CDR1 SGHTA and CDR2 FQGNSA. This CDR3 is 17 amino acids long. V lost 1 base and J lost 10; bases outside the gene matches: 14. CDR3 sequence: CASSLGFPDRGSGKLFF. The CDR3 DNA follows: TGTGCCAGCAGCTTAGGTTTCCCCGACAGGGGATCGGGAAAACTGTTTTTT.

The gene calls are TRBV30 and TRBJ2-2, with 14 bases aligning to TRBD2. There are 16 residues in the CDR3. CDR1 and CDR2 from the germline V gene are GTSNPN and SVGIG (reference sequence). The ends lost 5 bases at V and 3 bases at J; junction bases unmatched: 5. CDR3 sequence reads: CAWVEGLAGDTGELFF. CDR3 DNA sequence: TGTGCCTGGGTGGAGGGACTAGCGGGGGACACCGGGGAGCTGTTTTTT.

V gene TRBV19 combines with J gene TRBJ2-7; a weak D match, TRBD2 (6 bases). The V gene lost 5 bases and the J gene lost 3 bases, with 17 bases spanning the gap. Germline CDR1 and CDR2: LNHDA and SQIVND (reference sequence). The CDR3 consists of 15 residues. CDR3 region: CASSFGGGTGYEQYF. CDR3 DNA: TGTGCCAGTAGTTTCGGTGGCGGGACGGGCTACGAGCAGTACTTC.

The chain has TRBV14 and TRBJ2-3; no reliable D call. Trimming pared 0 bases from V and 1 base from J, leaving 11 bases between. The CDR3 sequence is 16 residues long. CDR1 is SGHDN, CDR2 FVKESK, per germline. DNA of the CDR3: TGTGCCAGCAGCCAAGACCCTAGGTTGGGCACAGATACGCAGTATTTT. Its translation: CASSQDPRLGTDTQYF.

V and J are TRBV11-1 and TRBJ1-1, with D perhaps matching TRBD1 (6 bases). This CDR3 comprises 14 residues. Deletions cut 5 bases from V and 0 bases from J, with 10 bases between. In germline, CDR1 is SGHAT, CDR2 FQDESV (reference sequence). The CDR3 spells CASSAQGMNTEAFF. DNA of the CDR3: TGTGCCAGCAGCGCACAGGGTATGAACACTGAAGCTTTCTTT.

The chain employs TRBV4-3 and TRBJ2-3; 9 bases line up with TRBD1. The CDR3 has 16 residues. Germline loops: CDR1 LGHNA, CDR2 YSLEER. The junction had 5 bases not matched to a gene; V was cut back by 0 bases and J by 4 bases. The CDR3 protein is CASSQEMRTGADTQYF. In DNA, the CDR3 is TGCGCCAGCAGCCAAGAAATGAGGACAGGGGCAGATACGCAGTATTTT.

The CDR3, as DNA: TGTGCCAGCAGCCTCGGATTTAGGGGCGCGCCCTTTAACTATGGCTACACCTTC. Protein product: CASSLGFRGAPFNYGYTF. The chain uses TRBV14 and TRBJ1-2, with D tentatively TRBD1 (5 bases). V lost 4 bases to trimming and J lost 1 base, with 22 bases between them. The length of the CDR3 is 18 residues. Germline values: CDR1 SGHDN, CDR2 FVKESK.

This chain links TRBV5-1 with TRBJ2-7, with 10 bases lining up with TRBD1. The CDR3 has 15 residues. Germline loops: CDR1 SGHRS, CDR2 YFSETQ. J gave up 0 bases and V 4 bases, and 4 bases lay outside the gene matches. As DNA, the CDR3 is TGCGCCAGCAGCGGGACAGGGGCCCCCTCCTACGAGCAGTACTTC. Residues: CASSGTGAPSYEQYF.